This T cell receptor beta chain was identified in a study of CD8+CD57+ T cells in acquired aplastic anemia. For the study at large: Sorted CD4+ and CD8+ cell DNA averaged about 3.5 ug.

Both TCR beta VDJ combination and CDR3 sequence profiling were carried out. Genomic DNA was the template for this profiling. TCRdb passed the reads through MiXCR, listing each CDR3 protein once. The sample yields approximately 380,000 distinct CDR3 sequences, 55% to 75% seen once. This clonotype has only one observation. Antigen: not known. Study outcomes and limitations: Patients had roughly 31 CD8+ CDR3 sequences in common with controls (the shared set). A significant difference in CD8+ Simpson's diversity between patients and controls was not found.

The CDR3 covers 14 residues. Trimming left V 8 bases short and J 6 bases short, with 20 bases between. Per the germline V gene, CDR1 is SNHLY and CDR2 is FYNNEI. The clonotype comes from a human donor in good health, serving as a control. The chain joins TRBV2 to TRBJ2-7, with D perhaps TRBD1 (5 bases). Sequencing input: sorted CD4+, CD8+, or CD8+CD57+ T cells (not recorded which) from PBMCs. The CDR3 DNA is TGTGCCAGCGCCCGTACGGTACAGGAGTCCGAGCAGTACTTC. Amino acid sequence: CASARTVQESEQYF.